This T cell receptor beta chain was sequenced during a study of naive and memory T cell subsets. The study's findings and limits: Over 95% of naive TCR sequences appeared only once after error correction, unlike memory subsets.

An equimolar mix of two oligonucleotides served as the beta constant-region primer for TRBC1 and TRBC2. The ligated cDNA underwent four PCR rounds using SP2 and nested alpha and beta constant-region primers. TCRdb reprocessed the UMI-ligation and nested PCR reads via MiXCR and lists one record per CDR3 protein. In the table there are under 35,000 distinct CDR3 sequences, roughly 20% of which are singletons. Concerning this clonotype: What it binds is not known.

V lost 2 bases, J lost 0 bases, and 14 bases lay in between. Germline V lookup: CDR1 SQVTM, CDR2 ANQGSEA. This CDR3 has 16 residues. CD8 T cells were positively selected from what remained after CD4 positive selection. The clonotype originates from a human donor in good health. The rearrangement joins TRBV29-1 to TRBJ2-1, with D possibly being TRBD2 (6 bases). The specimen sequenced was effector memory CD4+ T cells from blood. Subset in this sample: effector memory, CD45RA- CD27-. The CDR3 loop is CSVETAGRSSYNEQFF. For the CDR3, the DNA is TGCAGCGTTGAAACGGCGGGAAGGAGCTCCTACAATGAGCAGTTCTTC.